This TCR beta chain was captured in a study of monozygotic twins with inflammatory bowel disease. Study-wide results and caveats: Differing immunosuppressive treatments may have added variability to patient repertoires. The authors could not tell different T cell subtypes apart. Healthy twins shared more clonotypes with others than IBD patients, most markedly active ones.

TCRalpha and TCRbeta cDNA underwent two nested PCRs of roughly 17 and 9 cycles. Following a re-call of the 5' RACE reads, TCRdb has one entry per CDR3 protein and lacks DNA. This sample's clone table lists 150,000 to 200,000 distinct CDR3 sequences. Worth noting for this clonotype: Its specificity is unknown.

Germline V lookup: CDR1 SNHLY, CDR2 FYNNEI. The CDR3 spans 14 residues. The sample consisted of blood. The sequence was obtained from a human donor with ulcerative colitis or Crohn's disease, or a healthy co-twin of an affected twin (not recorded which). The chain links TRBV2 to TRBJ1-1; the TCRdb D gene call, TRBD1, has no DNA to confirm it. The CDR3 reads CASPQPTGALGAFF.